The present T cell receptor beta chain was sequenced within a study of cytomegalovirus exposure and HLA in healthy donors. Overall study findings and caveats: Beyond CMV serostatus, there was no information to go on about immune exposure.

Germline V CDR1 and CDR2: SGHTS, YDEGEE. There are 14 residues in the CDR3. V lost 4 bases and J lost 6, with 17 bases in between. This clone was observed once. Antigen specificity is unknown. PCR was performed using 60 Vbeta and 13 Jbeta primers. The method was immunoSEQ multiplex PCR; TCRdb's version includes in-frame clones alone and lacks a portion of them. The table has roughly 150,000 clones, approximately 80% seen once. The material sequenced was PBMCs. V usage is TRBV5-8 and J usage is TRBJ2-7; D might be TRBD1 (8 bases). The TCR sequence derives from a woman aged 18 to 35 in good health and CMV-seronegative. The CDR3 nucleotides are TGTGCCAGCAGCCCGGACAGGGAGGGCGGCGAGCAGTACTTC. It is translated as CASSPDREGGEQYF. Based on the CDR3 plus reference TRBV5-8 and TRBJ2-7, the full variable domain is EAGVTQSPTHLIKTRGQQATLRCSPISGHTSVYWYQQALGLGLQFLLWYDEGEERNRGNFPPRFSGRQFPNYSSELNVNALELEDSALYLCASSPDREGGEQYFGPGTRLTVT.